This T cell receptor (beta chain) was obtained from a study of blood T cell repertoires in COVID-19. Background on the study: Nucleic acid was either cDNA or gDNA, and it came from T cells, B-cell-depleted T cells, or PBMCs.

Authors' methods: Amplification of reference gene primers provided the estimated nucleated cell counts. Sequencing used immunoSEQ multiplex PCR; TCRdb keeps in-frame clones, though not all of them. The DNA was the basis for D and trimming; V, J and clone size are from that table. The repertoire consists of around 150,000 clones, with about nine tenths occurring once and the leading ten covering about 2.5%. CDR3 size: 13 residues. V was clipped by 2 bases and J by 6 bases; unmatched bases: 2. Per germline, CDR1 SGHRS and CDR2 YFSETQ. The chain is built from TRBV5-1 and TRBJ2-1; 7 bases are a match to TRBD1. Sequencing input: peripheral blood. The TCR was taken from a man in his fifties or sixties with active COVID-19. The CDR3 DNA follows: TGCGCCAGCAGCTTAGGACAGGCCAATGAGCAGTTCTTC. Encoded protein: CASSLGQANEQFF.